These T cell receptor beta chains were read from a single sample in a study of shared clonotypes between healthy human individuals. Clones were sequenced by immunoSEQ multiplex PCR, and TCRdb holds only the in-frame ones, with some missing. Of under 550,000 clones listed, almost 97% are singletons. The sequencing sample was made of naive CD4+ T cells sorted from blood. These receptors all stem from a woman aged 25 to 39 in good health. The CDR3 runs from the conserved cysteine through the conserved F or W. A D gene is named only where the DNA matches it firmly. Clone sizes are given selectively: once, few, many, or a class where the clone is expanded.

cdr3_length,d_call,v_call,clone_size,j_call,cdr3_nt,cdr3_aa
13,-,TRBV7-3,once,TRBJ2-7,TGTGCCAGCAGCTTAATTGCGGGTGACGAGCAGTACTTC,CASSLIAGDEQYF
16,-,TRBV28,-,TRBJ2-3,TGTGCCAGCAGTTTTATAGAGATCCTAGGGACAGATACGCAGTATTTT,CASSFIEILGTDTQYF
18,TRBD1,TRBV5-1,-,TRBJ1-2,TGCGCCAGCAGCATACAACCTTACCCGGGACAGAAAAACTATGGCTACACCTTC,CASSIQPYPGQKNYGYTF
15,-,TRBV21-1,-,TRBJ2-1,TGTGCCAGCAGCGACCGTAGCGGGAGCCCGAATGAGCAGTTCTTC,CASSDRSGSPNEQFF
14,-,TRBV5-1,-,TRBJ2-5,TGCGCCAGCAGCTTGGGTGAGCGGTTAGAGACCCAGTACTTC,CASSLGERLETQYF
16,-,TRBV27,-,TRBJ2-3,TGTGCCAGCAGTTTATGGGGGCACAAGAGCACAGATACGCAGTATTTT,CASSLWGHKSTDTQYF
14,-,TRBV5-1,-,TRBJ2-1,TGCGCCAGCAGCGGGGACCCTACCTACAATGAGCAGTTCTTC,CASSGDPTYNEQFF
15,-,TRBV9,once,TRBJ2-1,TGTGCCAGCAGCGGTTGGGGGAGCTCCTACAATGAGCAGTTCTTC,CASSGWGSSYNEQFF
13,TRBD1,TRBV5-4,once,TRBJ1-4,TGTGCCAGCAGCTGGGACAGGGGACAAAAACTGTTTTTT,CASSWDRGQKLFF
16,-,TRBV11-2,-,TRBJ2-3,TGTGCCAGCAGCAACCCGGACTGGCCTAGCACAGATACGCAGTATTTT,CASSNPDWPSTDTQYF
14,-,TRBV19,-,TRBJ1-5,TGTGCCAGTAGGCTACCGTTTAGCAATCAGCCCCAGCATTTT,CASRLPFSNQPQHF
20,TRBD1,TRBV9,-,TRBJ1-6,TGTGCCAGCAGCTTCGCTAGAAGGGACAGACGTTGGCGCCGTAATTCACCCCTCCACTTT,CASSFARRDRRWRRNSPLHF
18,TRBD2,TRBV19,-,TRBJ2-7,TGTGCCAGTAGTAATAACCTAGCGGGAGGTTCCCCCACGTCCGAGCAGTACTTC,CASSNNLAGGSPTSEQYF
14,TRBD1,TRBV6-1,-,TRBJ1-5,TGTGCCAGCGGACTCGGGACAGGAAATCAGCCCCAGCATTTT,CASGLGTGNQPQHF
16,-,TRBV21-1,-,TRBJ2-7,TGTGCCAGCAGCAAATTTCCTAGCGGGAGCTCCTACGAGCAGTACTTC,CASSKFPSGSSYEQYF
15,-,TRBV6-5,-,TRBJ2-1,TGTGCCAGCAGGGCGAACGGGGCCAATCGGAATGAGCAGTTCTTC,CASRANGANRNEQFF